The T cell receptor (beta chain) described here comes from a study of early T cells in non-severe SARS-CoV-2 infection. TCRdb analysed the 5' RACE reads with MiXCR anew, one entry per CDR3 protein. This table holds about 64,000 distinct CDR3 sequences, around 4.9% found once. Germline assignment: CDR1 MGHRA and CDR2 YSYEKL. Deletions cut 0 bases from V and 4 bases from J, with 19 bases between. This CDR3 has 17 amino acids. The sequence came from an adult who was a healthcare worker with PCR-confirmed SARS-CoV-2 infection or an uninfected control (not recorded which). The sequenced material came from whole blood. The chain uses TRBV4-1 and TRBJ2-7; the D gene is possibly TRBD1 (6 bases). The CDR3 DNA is TGCGCCAGCAGCCAAGAGGTCCGGGACACACCCTATTACGAGCAGTACTTC. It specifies CASSQEVRDTPYYEQYF.